A selection of T cell receptor beta chains follows, all from one sample in a study of blood T cells in healthy people across ages. One entry per CDR3 protein results from TCRdb running MiXCR on the 5' RACE reads. The sample has hundreds of thousands of distinct CDR3 sequences; roughly 25% are singletons. This same sample was also taken into another study, of T cells of mothers and their children.

Sequences were obtained from blood. These receptors all come from a boy under 18 in good health. The CDR3 runs from the conserved cysteine through the conserved F or W. The D gene is left open where the match is weak. Size tells how often a clone was seen (once, few, many) or the class of an expanded clone, and some rows leave it out.

V,J,D,size,CDR3,DNA
TRBV27,TRBJ2-4,TRBD2,-,CASCKAGEGNIQYF,TGTGCCAGCTGTAAAGCGGGAGAGGGAAACATTCAGTACTTC
TRBV5-6,TRBJ2-1,TRBD2,few,CASSERGTGNEQFF,TGTGCCAGCTCGGAGCGGGGGACGGGGAATGAGCAGTTCTTC
TRBV3-1,TRBJ2-1,TRBD2,few,CASSPGPGLALDEQFF,TGTGCCAGCAGCCCTGGGCCGGGACTAGCGCTCGATGAGCAGTTCTTC
TRBV7-9,TRBJ2-1,-,-,CASSFVLYNEQFF,TGTGCCAGCAGCTTTGTGCTCTACAATGAGCAGTTCTTC
TRBV9,TRBJ2-7,-,few,CASSGAGETYNEQYF,TGTGCCAGCAGCGGGGCCGGGGAGACGTACAATGAGCAGTACTTC
TRBV6-4,TRBJ2-7,-,-,CASSDHEQYF,TGTGCCAGCAGTGACCACGAGCAGTACTTC
TRBV20-1,TRBJ2-5,-,many,CSASGSGETQYF,TGCAGTGCTAGCGGGAGTGGGGAGACCCAGTACTTC
TRBV7-9,TRBJ2-1,-,-,CASSSYESSYNEQFF,TGTGCCAGCAGCTCCTATGAGAGCTCCTACAATGAGCAGTTCTTC
TRBV6-6,TRBJ2-5,-,few,CASSSESGLGETQYF,TGTGCCAGCAGTTCGGAATCGGGGTTAGGAGAGACCCAGTATTTC
TRBV20-1,TRBJ2-5,-,few,CSARPQGYKETQYF,TGCAGTGCTAGACCTCAGGGGTACAAAGAGACCCAGTACTTC
TRBV29-1,TRBJ2-7,-,few,CSAVRMEQYF,TGCAGCGCTGTCAGGATGGAGCAGTACTTC
TRBV20-1,TRBJ2-3,-,-,CSTGPSTDTQYF,TGCAGTACCGGACCCAGCACAGATACGCAGTATTTT
TRBV5-1,TRBJ1-1,TRBD1,few,CASSFGNRGSNTEAFF,TGCGCCAGCAGCTTCGGGAACAGGGGATCGAACACTGAAGCTTTCTTT
TRBV9,TRBJ2-5,-,few,CASSAWEEETQYF,TGTGCCAGCAGCGCGTGGGAAGAAGAGACCCAGTACTTC
TRBV12-3/TRBV12-4,TRBJ2-6,-,-,CASSSVSSGANVLTF,TGTGCCAGCAGTTCTGTTAGCTCTGGGGCCAACGTCCTGACTTTC
TRBV6-5,TRBJ2-5,-,few,CASSMGGAAYF,TGTGCCAGCAGTATGGGTGGGGCAGCGTACTTC
TRBV5-1,TRBJ2-1,TRBD1,-,CASSFLGGTGSSGLTSYNEQFF,TGCGCCAGCAGCTTCTTGGGGGGGACAGGGTCCAGCGGGCTAACCTCCTACAATGAGCAGTTCTTC
TRBV6-5,TRBJ1-4,-,few,CASSLGEPTNEKLFF,TGTGCCAGCAGTTTAGGGGAACCAACTAATGAAAAACTGTTTTTT